A single sample is the source of the 18 T cell receptor beta chains below, sequenced in a study of blood T cell repertoires in COVID-19. Clones were sequenced by immunoSEQ multiplex PCR, and TCRdb holds only the in-frame ones, with some missing. The sample holds over 25,000 clones; approximately 77% are singletons and the top ten take roughly 16%. The sample comprised peripheral blood. The receptors were sampled from an older man with active or convalescent COVID-19.

The gene calls are TRBV2 and TRBJ2-2; no reliable D call. This CDR3 region has 13 residues. Trimming stripped 2 bases from V and 4 bases from J, with 5 bases between. The germline V gene encodes CDR1 SNHLY and CDR2 FYNNEI. The CDR3 protein is CASSETGTGELFF. The DNA of the CDR3 is TGTGCCAGCAGTGAAACTGGCACCGGGGAGCTGTTTTTT.

The chain links TRBV5-4 to TRBJ2-5; perhaps TRBD1 as D (8 bases). Trimming pared 4 bases from V and 3 bases from J, leaving 13 bases between. Germline assignment: CDR1 SGHNT and CDR2 YYREEE (reference sequence). The CDR3 consists of 14 residues. Here the CDR3 reads CASSRTGREETQYF. The CDR3, as DNA: TGTGCCAGCAGCAGGACAGGGAGGGAAGAGACCCAGTACTTC. Complete variable domain (other parts from reference TRBV5-4 and TRBJ2-5): ETGVTQSPTHLIKTRGQQVTLRCSSQSGHNTVSWYQQALGQGPQFIFQYYREEENGRGNFPPRFSGLQFPNYSSELNVNALELDDSALYLCASSRTGREETQYFGPGTRLLVL.

This clone has a handful of counts. The chain couples TRBV7-2 to TRBJ2-3, with 13 bases that match TRBD2. Germline V gene lookup returns CDR1 SGHTA and CDR2 FQGNSA. The V and J ends lost 4 bases and 7 bases, in that order; junction bases with no gene match: 5. The CDR3 is 15 residues long. The CDR3 is CASSWGLAGRYTQYF. CDR3 coding DNA: TGTGCCAGCAGCTGGGGACTAGCGGGGCGGTATACGCAGTATTTT.

V gene TRBV4-1 combines with J gene TRBJ1-5; D is uncertain. The germline CDR1 and CDR2 sequences are MGHRA and YSYEKL. V lost 1 base and J 5 bases, leaving 18 bases between the germline ends. This CDR3 spans 17 amino acids. DNA of the CDR3: TGCGCCAGCAGCCAAGTACGGCAGGCGGGAGGGCATCAGCCCCAGCATTTT. Translation: CASSQVRQAGGHQPQHF.

J is TRBJ1-1 and V is TRBV5-1, with 12 bases that match TRBD1. CDR1 is SGHRS, CDR2 YFSETQ, per germline. V trimming: 4 bases; J trimming: 5 bases; junction bases outside the gene matches: 9. This CDR3 has 16 amino acids. In nucleotides, the CDR3 is TGCGCCAGCAGCCAAGGGGACAGGGGGCGCTGGACTGAAGCTTTCTTT. Translated, it gives CASSQGDRGRWTEAFF.

The chain uses TRBV5-4 and TRBJ1-2, with 9 bases that match TRBD1. The ends lost 4 bases at V and 4 bases at J; junction bases unmatched: 2. This CDR3 is 13 amino acids long. The germline CDR1 and CDR2 sequences are SGHNT and YYREEE (reference sequence). This chain's CDR3 is CASSTDRGYGYTF. As DNA, the CDR3 is TGTGCCAGCAGCACGGACAGGGGCTATGGCTACACCTTC. Combining the CDR3 with reference TRBV5-4 and TRBJ1-2 gives the whole variable domain ETGVTQSPTHLIKTRGQQVTLRCSSQSGHNTVSWYQQALGQGPQFIFQYYREEENGRGNFPPRFSGLQFPNYSSELNVNALELDDSALYLCASSTDRGYGYTFGSGTRLTVV.

This chain joins TRBV27 and TRBJ1-4; perhaps TRBD1 as D (6 bases). Trimming removed 4 bases from V and 7 bases from J, with 19 bases in between. The CDR3 has 16 amino acids. Germline CDR1 reads MNHEY; CDR2 reads SMNVEV (reference sequence). The CDR3 nucleotides read TGTGCCAGCAGTTCCCTCGGTGGGGGGGCCGGTGAAAAACTGTTTTTT. It encodes CASSSLGGGAGEKLFF.

This clone has more than one count but fewer than ten. The chain uses TRBV5-5 and TRBJ2-3, with TRBD2 as a possible D gene (6 bases). The CDR3 is 16 residues long. V was clipped by 4 bases and J by 2 bases, with 17 bases between them. Germline V lookup: CDR1 SGHKS, CDR2 YYEKEE (reference sequence). DNA of the CDR3: TGTGCCAGCAGCGGGAGTAGTTCGGGACTCACAGATACGCAGTATTTT. It is translated as CASSGSSSGLTDTQYF.

V is TRBV6-5 and J is TRBJ2-7, with 8 positions matching TRBD1. The CDR3 has 15 residues. J gave up 7 bases and V 6 bases, and 14 bases lay outside the gene matches. CDR1 MNHEY and CDR2 SVGAGI come from the germline V gene. For the CDR3, the DNA is TGTGCCAGCAGCTCCCAAGGGACAGGCGAAGGAGAGCAGTACTTC. It encodes CASSSQGTGEGEQYF.

The rearrangement joins TRBV7-2 to TRBJ2-2; TRBD2 matches 12 bases. The CDR3 runs 19 residues. The ends lost 4 bases at V and 0 bases at J; junction bases unmatched: 9. Germline values: CDR1 SGHTA, CDR2 FQGNSA. The CDR3, as DNA: TGTGCCAGCAGCTCACCAAGGGCTAGCGGGGGGGCGAACACCGGGGAGCTGTTTTTT. The encoded protein is CASSSPRASGGANTGELFF.

This chain uses TRBV9 with TRBJ1-2; no clear D. Germline CDR1 SGDLS, CDR2 YYNGEE. This CDR3 is 16 amino acids long. The V and J ends lost 4 bases and 4 bases respectively, with 20 bases between them. The CDR3 DNA reads TGTGCCAGCAGCTCGCAAGAGTACACAGCACCCTATGGCTACACCTTC. Protein sequence: CASSSQEYTAPYGYTF.

CDR3 coding DNA: TGTGCCAGCAGCCCGGTTGGAGCGGCCAGAGTCAATACGCAGTATTTT. This translates into CASSPVGAARVNTQYF. The chain is built from TRBV4-2 and TRBJ2-3; maybe TRBD2 (5 bases). Trimming stripped 4 bases from V and 7 bases from J, with 21 bases between. CDR3 length equals 16 residues. Germline V gives CDR1 LGHNA, CDR2 YNFKEQ.

In this sample, this clone turned up a few times. The V and J genes are TRBV5-6 and TRBJ1-1; the D is unclear. This CDR3 has 15 residues. V was cut by 0 bases and J by 4 bases, with 13 bases left in between. Germline CDR1 SGHDT, CDR2 YYEEEE. The CDR3 DNA follows: TGTGCCAGCAGCTTGGATTGGGTAGGCGGCACTGAAGCTTTCTTT. Translating gives CASSLDWVGGTEAFF.

V and J are TRBV7-6 and TRBJ1-5, with 8 positions matching TRBD1. After removal of 2 bases from V and 0 bases from J, the junction contained 3 bases not matched to a gene. This CDR3 comprises 16 residues. Germline CDR1 reads SGHVS; CDR2 reads FNYEAQ. CDR3 sequence: CASSLTGGNSNQPQHF. For the CDR3, the DNA is TGTGCCAGCAGCTTAACAGGGGGAAATAGCAATCAGCCCCAGCATTTT. Supplemented by reference TRBV7-6 and TRBJ1-5, the full variable domain reads GAGVSQSPRYKVTKRGQDVALRCDPISGHVSLYWYRQALGQGPEFLTYFNYEAQQDKSGLPNDRFSAERPEGSISTLTIQRTEQRDSAMYRCASSLTGGNSNQPQHFGDGTRLSIL.

V usage is TRBV19 and J usage is TRBJ2-1; the match to TRBD2 covers 16 bases. This CDR3 is 15 amino acids long. The V and J ends lost 3 bases and 9 bases, in that order; junction bases with no gene match: 2. CDR1 is LNHDA, CDR2 SQIVND, per germline (reference sequence). In DNA, the CDR3 is TGTGCCAGTAGTATGGGACTAGCGGGGGGGCCTGAGCAGTTCTTC. It encodes CASSMGLAGGPEQFF.

The V gene is TRBV25-1, the J gene TRBJ1-2; TRBD1 matches 7 bases. Germline CDR1 is MGHDK and CDR2 is SYGVNS. The CDR3 runs to 12 residues. The J segment lost 7 bases and the V segment lost 5 bases, leaving 4 bases of the junction unmatched. CDR3 region: CASSKAGGGYTF. The CDR3 DNA reads as TGTGCCAGCAGTAAGGCAGGGGGTGGCTACACCTTC.

In nucleotides, the CDR3 is TGTGCCAGCAGCTTGGATGGGGCATTGGGATATGGCTACACCTTC. Translating it yields CASSLDGALGYGYTF. The chain uses TRBV5-4 and TRBJ1-2; perhaps TRBD1 as D (5 bases). This CDR3 is built from 15 residues. Germline CDR1 SGHNT, CDR2 YYREEE (reference sequence). V was trimmed by 0 bases and J by 5 bases, leaving 14 bases between them.

V is TRBV6-1 and J is TRBJ2-6, with 8 bases lining up with TRBD1. Germline loops: CDR1 MNHNS, CDR2 SASEGT. The J segment lost 0 bases and the V segment lost 4 bases, leaving 5 bases of the junction unmatched. The CDR3 length is 17 residues. This chain's CDR3 is CASSGDRSISGANVLTF. The CDR3 DNA follows: TGTGCCAGCAGTGGGGACAGGTCGATCTCTGGGGCCAACGTCCTGACTTTC.